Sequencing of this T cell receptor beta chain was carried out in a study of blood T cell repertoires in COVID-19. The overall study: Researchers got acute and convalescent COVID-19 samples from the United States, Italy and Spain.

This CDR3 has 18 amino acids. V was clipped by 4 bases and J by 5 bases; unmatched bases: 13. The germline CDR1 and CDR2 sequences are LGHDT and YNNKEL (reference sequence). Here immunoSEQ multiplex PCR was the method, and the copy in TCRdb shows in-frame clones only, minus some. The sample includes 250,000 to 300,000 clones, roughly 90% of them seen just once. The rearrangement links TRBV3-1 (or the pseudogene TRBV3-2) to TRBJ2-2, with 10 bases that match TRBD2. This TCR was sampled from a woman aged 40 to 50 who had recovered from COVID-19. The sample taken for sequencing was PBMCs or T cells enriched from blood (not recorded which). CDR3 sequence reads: CASSRTTAGGPLTGELFF. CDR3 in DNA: TGTGCCAGCAGCCGAACCACAGCGGGGGGGCCTCTTACCGGGGAGCTGTTTTTT.